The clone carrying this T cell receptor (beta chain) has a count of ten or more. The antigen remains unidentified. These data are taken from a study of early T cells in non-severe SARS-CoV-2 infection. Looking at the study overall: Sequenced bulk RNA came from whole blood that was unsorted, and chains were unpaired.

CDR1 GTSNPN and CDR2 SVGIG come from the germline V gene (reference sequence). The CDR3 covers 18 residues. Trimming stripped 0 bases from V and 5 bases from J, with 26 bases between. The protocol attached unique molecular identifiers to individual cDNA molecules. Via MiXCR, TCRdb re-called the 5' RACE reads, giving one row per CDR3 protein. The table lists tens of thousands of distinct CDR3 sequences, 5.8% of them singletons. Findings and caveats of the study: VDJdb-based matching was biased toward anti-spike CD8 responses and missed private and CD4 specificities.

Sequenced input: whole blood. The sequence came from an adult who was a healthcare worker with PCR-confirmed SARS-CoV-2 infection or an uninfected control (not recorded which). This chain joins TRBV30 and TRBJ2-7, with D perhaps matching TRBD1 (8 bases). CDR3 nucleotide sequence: TGTGCCTGGAGTGTACTGGGTAGCGGGCAGGGGGCTTCCCACGAGCAGTACTTC. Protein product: CAWSVLGSGQGASHEQYF.